This T cell receptor (beta chain) was identified during a study of identical twins. This clonotype has a handful of counts. Antigen: not known. Study conclusions and caveats: Diverse VJ usage suggested most zero-insertion clonotypes were not invariant T cells.

V was clipped by 3 bases and J by 1 base, with 15 bases between them. This CDR3 has 16 residues. CDR1 and CDR2 (germline): SGDLS, YYNGEE. After template switching added a universal primer site, the resulting cDNA carried unique molecular identifiers. Each CDR3 protein is one row after TCRdb ran MiXCR on the 5' RACE reads. The table records some 500,000 distinct CDR3 sequences, 13% to 15% of them present only once. These data were likewise used in another study, on yellow fever vaccine responses in identical twins. That paper states: Reportedly, the T cell response mounted by twins to vaccine seemed partly convergent, partly personalized.

The chain recombines TRBV9 with TRBJ2-3, with a possible D match to TRBD1 (5 bases). The clonotype originates from a woman aged 18-29 years in good health. The sequenced material came from CD4+ T cells sorted from blood. The CDR3 protein is CASSALQGLGTDTQYF. The CDR3 DNA reads TGTGCCAGCAGCGCGCTCCAGGGCCTTGGCACAGATACGCAGTATTTT.